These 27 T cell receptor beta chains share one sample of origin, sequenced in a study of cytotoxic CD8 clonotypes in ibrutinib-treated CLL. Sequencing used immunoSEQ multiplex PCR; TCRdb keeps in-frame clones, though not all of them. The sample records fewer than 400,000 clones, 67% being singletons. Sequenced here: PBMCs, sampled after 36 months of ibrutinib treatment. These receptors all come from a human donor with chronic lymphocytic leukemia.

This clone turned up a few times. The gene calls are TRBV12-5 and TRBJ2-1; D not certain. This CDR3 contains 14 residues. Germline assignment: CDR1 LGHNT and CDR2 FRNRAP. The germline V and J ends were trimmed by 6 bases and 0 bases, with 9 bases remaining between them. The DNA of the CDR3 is TGTGCTAGTGGGAAAGGTCCCTCCTACAATGAGCAGTTCTTC. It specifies CASGKGPSYNEQFF.

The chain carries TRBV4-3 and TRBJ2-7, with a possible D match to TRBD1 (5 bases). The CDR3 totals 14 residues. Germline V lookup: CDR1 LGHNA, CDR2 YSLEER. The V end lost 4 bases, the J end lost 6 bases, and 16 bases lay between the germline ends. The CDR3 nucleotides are TGCGCCAGCAGCCTAGGGGTGGCCATCGGCGAGCAGTACTTC. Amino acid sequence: CASSLGVAIGEQYF.

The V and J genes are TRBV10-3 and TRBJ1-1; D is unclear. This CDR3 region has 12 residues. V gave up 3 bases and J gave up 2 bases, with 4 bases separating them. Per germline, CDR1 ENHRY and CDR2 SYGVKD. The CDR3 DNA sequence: TGTGCCATCAGTGATTACAACACTGAAGCTTTCTTT. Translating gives CAISDYNTEAFF.

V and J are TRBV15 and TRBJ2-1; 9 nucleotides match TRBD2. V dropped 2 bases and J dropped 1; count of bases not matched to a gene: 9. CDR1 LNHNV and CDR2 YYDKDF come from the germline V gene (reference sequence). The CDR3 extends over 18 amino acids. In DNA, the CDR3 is TGTGCCACCAGCAGACACCAGGTAGCGGGGGTGTCCTACAATGAGCAGTTCTTC. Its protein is CATSRHQVAGVSYNEQFF.

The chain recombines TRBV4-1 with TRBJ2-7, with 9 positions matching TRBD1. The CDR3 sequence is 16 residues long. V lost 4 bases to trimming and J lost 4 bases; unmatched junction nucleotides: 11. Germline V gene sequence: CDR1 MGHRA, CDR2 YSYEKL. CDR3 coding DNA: TGCGCCAGCAGCCCTACACCGGGACAGGGATCTTACGAGCAGTACTTC. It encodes CASSPTPGQGSYEQYF.

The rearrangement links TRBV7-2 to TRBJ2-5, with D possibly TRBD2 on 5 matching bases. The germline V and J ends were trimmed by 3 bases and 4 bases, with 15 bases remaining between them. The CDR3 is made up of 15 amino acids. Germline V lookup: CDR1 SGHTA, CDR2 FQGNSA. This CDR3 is CASSFFRGSGETQYF. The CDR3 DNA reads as TGTGCCAGCAGCTTTTTCCGGGGTTCGGGAGAGACCCAGTACTTC. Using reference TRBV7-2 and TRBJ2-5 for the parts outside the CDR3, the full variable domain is GAGVSQSPSNKVTEKGKDVELRCDPISGHTALYWYRQSLGQGLEFLIYFQGNSAPDKSGLPSDRFSAERTGGSVSTLTIQRTQQEDSAVYLCASSFFRGSGETQYFGPGTRLLVL.

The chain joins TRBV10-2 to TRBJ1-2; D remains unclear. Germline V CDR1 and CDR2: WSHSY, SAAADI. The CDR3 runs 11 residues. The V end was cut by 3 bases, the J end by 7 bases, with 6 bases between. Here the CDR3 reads CASSDWVGYTF. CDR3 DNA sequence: TGCGCCAGCAGTGATTGGGTTGGCTACACCTTC.

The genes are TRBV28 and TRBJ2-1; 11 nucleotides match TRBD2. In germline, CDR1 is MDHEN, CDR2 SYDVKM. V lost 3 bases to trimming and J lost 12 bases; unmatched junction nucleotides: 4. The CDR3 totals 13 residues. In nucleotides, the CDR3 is TGTGCCAGCAGTTTGACTAGCGGGAATATGCAGTTCTTC. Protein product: CASSLTSGNMQFF.

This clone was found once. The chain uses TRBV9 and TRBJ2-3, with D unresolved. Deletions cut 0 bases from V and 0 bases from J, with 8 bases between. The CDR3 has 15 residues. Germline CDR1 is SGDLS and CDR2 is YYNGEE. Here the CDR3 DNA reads TGTGCCAGCAGCGTAGAGCTGGCTAGCACAGATACGCAGTATTTT. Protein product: CASSVELASTDTQYF.

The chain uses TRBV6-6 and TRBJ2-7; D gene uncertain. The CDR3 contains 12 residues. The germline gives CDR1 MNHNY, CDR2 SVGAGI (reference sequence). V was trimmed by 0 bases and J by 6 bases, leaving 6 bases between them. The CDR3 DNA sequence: TGTGCCAGCAGTTACTCGGACGGCGAGCAGTACTTC. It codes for CASSYSDGEQYF.

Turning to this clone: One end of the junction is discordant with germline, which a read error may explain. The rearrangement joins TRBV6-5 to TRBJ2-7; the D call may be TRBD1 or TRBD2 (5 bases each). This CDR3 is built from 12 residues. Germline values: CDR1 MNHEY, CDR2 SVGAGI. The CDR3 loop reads CASSPGTVEENF. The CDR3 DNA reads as TGTGCCAGCAGCCCCGGGACGGTGGAGGAGAACTTC.

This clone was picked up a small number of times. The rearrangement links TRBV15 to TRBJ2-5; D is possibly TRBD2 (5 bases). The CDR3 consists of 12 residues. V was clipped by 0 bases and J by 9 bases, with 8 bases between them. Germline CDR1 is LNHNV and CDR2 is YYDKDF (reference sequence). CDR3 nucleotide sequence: TGTGCCACCAGCAGAGACAGGACTTCCCAGTACTTC. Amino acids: CATSRDRTSQYF.

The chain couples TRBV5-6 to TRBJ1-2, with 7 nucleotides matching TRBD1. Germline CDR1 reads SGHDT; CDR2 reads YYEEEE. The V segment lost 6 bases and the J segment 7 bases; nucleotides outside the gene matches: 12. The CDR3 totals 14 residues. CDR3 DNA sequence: TGTGCCAGCACCACCAGGGGGGGTTATTTTGGCTACACCTTC. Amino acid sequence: CASTTRGGYFGYTF.

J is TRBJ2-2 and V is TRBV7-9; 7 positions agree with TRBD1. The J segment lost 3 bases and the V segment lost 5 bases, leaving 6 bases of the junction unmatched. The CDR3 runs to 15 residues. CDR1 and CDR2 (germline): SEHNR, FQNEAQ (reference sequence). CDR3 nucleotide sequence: TGTGCCAGCAGCCGCCCGGGACAGCACACCGGGGAGCTGTTTTTT. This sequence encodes CASSRPGQHTGELFF.

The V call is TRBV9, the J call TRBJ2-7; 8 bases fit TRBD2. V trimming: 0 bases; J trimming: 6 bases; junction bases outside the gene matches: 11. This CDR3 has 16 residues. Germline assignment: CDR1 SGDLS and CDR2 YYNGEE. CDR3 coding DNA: TGTGCCAGCAGCGTAGCTCGACTAGCGCGGAGGGGCGAGCAGTACTTC. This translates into CASSVARLARRGEQYF.

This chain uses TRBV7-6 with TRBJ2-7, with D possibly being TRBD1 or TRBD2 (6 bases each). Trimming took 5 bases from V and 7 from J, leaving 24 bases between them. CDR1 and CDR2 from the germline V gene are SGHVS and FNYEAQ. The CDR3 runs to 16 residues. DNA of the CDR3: TGTGCCAGCAGCCCCACCCCGGGACAACGGAGCGGGGAGCAGTACTTC. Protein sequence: CASSPTPGQRSGEQYF. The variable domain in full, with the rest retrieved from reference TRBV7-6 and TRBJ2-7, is GAGVSQSPRYKVTKRGQDVALRCDPISGHVSLYWYRQALGQGPEFLTYFNYEAQQDKSGLPNDRFSAERPEGSISTLTIQRTEQRDSAMYRCASSPTPGQRSGEQYFGPGTRLTVT.

In DNA, the CDR3 is TGTGCCAGCAACTTGGACAGGGTTGCAGATACGCAGTATTTT. This encodes CASNLDRVADTQYF. The chain recombines TRBV28 with TRBJ2-3, with 8 bases identical to TRBD1. The CDR3 runs to 14 residues. The J segment lost 4 bases and the V segment lost 7 bases, leaving 7 bases of the junction unmatched. Germline loops: CDR1 MDHEN, CDR2 SYDVKM.

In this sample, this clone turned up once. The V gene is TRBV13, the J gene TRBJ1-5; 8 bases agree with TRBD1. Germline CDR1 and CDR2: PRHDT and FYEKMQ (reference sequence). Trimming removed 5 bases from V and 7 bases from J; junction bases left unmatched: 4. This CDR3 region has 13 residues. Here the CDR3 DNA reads TGTGCCAGCAGCCTCAGGGGGCTCCAGCCCCAGCATTTT. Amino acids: CASSLRGLQPQHF.

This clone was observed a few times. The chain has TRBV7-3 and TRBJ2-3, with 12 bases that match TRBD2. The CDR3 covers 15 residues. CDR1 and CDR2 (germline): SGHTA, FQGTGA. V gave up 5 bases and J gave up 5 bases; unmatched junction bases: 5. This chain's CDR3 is CASSHTSGGLDTQYF. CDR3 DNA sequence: TGTGCCAGCAGCCACACTAGCGGGGGGCTAGATACGCAGTATTTT.

The CDR3 nucleotides read TGTGCCAGTAGAGGGGGAGGACTGCTCCAAGAGACCCAGTACTTC. This codes for CASRGGGLLQETQYF. The chain uses TRBV19 and TRBJ2-5; D assignment may be TRBD1 or TRBD2 (6 bases each). V lost 6 bases to trimming and J lost 1 base, with 15 bases between them. Germline V gene sequence: CDR1 LNHDA, CDR2 SQIVND (reference sequence). CDR3 size: 15 residues.

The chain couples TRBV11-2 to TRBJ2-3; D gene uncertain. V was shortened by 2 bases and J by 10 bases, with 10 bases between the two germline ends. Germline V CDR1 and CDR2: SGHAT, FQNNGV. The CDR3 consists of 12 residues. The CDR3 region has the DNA TGTGCCAGCAGCTTACGCTATATCTCGCAGTATTTT. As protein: CASSLRYISQYF.

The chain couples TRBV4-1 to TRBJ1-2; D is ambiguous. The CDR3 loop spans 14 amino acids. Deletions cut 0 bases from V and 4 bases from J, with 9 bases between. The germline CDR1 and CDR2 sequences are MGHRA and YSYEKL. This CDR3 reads CASSQEEEGYGYTF. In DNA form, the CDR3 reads TGCGCCAGCAGCCAAGAAGAAGAGGGCTATGGCTACACCTTC.

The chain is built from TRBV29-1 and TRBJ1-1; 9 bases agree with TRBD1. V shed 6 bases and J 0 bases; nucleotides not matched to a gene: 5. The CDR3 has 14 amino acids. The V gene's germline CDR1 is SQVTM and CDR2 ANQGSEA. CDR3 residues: CSVRTGDMNTEAFF. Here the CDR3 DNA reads TGCAGCGTCCGGACAGGGGACATGAACACTGAAGCTTTCTTT.

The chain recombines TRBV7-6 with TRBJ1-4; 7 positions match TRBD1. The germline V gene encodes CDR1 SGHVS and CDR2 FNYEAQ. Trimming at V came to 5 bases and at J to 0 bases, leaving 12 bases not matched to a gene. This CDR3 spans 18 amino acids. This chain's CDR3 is CASSLTRTGRTTNEKLFF. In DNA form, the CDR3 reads TGTGCCAGCAGCCTAACCCGGACAGGTCGGACAACTAATGAAAAACTGTTTTTT.

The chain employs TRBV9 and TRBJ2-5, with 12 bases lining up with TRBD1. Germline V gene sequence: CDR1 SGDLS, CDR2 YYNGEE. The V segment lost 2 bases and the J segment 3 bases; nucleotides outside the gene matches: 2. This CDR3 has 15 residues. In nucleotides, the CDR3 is TGTGCCAGCAGCGTGGGACAGGGGGCAAAAGAGACCCAGTACTTC. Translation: CASSVGQGAKETQYF. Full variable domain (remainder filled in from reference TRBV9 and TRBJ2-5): DSGVTQTPKHLITATGQRVTLRCSPRSGDLSVYWYQQSLDQGLQFLIQYYNGEERAKGNILERFSAQQFPDLHSELNLSSLELGDSALYFCASSVGQGAKETQYFGPGTRLLVL.

The DNA for the CDR3 is TGCGCCAGCAGCCAGCGACTAGTAAACAATGAGCAGTTCTTC. Translation gives CASSQRLVNNEQFF. The chain links TRBV4-1 to TRBJ2-1; possibly TRBD2 for D (6 bases). This CDR3 is 14 amino acids long. Germline assignment: CDR1 MGHRA and CDR2 YSYEKL. Trimming took 3 bases from V and 5 from J, leaving 11 bases between them.

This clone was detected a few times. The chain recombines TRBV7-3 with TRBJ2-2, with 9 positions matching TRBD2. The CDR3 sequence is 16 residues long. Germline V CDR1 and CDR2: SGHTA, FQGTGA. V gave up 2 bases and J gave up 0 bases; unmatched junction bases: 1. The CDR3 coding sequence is TGTGCCAGCAGCTTAGCGGGAGGGCCGAACACCGGGGAGCTGTTTTTT. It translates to CASSLAGGPNTGELFF. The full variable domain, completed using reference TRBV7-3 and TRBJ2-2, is GAGVSQTPSNKVTEKGKYVELRCDPISGHTALYWYRQSLGQGPEFLIYFQGTGAADDSGLPNDRFFAVRPEGSVSTLKIQRTERGDSAVYLCASSLAGGPNTGELFFGEGSRLTVL.